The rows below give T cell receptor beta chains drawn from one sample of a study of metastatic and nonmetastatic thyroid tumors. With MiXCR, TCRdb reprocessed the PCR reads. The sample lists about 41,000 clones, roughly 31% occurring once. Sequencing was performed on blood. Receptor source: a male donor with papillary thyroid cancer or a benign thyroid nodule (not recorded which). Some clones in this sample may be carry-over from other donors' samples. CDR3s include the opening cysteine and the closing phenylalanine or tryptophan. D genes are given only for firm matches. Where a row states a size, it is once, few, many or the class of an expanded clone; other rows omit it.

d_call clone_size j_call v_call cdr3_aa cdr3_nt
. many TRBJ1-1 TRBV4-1 CASSQDSTEAFF TGCGCCAGCAGCCAGGACAGCACTGAAGCTTTCTTT
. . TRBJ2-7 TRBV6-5 CASSYLQGYYEQYF TGTGCCAGCAGTTACCTGCAGGGTTACTACGAGCAGTACTTC
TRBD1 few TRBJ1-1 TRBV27 CAGSSHLPGTGEAFF TGTGCCGGCAGTTCCCATCTACCCGGGACAGGCGAAGCTTTCTTT
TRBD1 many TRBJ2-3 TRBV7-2 CASTPSWGTGGTDTQYF TGTGCCAGCACCCCGAGTTGGGGGACAGGGGGTACCGATACGCAGTATTTT
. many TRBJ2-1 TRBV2 CASILAGFEQFF TGTGCCAGCATACTAGCCGGGTTTGAGCAGTTCTTC
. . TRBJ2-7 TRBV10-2 CASSESQNLYEQYF TGCGCCAGCAGTGAGTCACAGAACTTATACGAGCAGTACTTC
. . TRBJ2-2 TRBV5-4 CASSFDSQGQHTGELFF TGTGCCAGCAGCTTTGATTCCCAAGGACAGCACACCGGGGAGCTGTTTTTT
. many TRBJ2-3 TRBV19 CASSIGASTDTQYF TGTGCCAGTAGTATTGGGGCTAGCACAGATACGCAGTATTTT
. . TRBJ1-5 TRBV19 CASTITRFQFHPYPPQHF TGTGCCAGTACCATCACACGCTTCCAATTTCATCCCTATCCGCCCCAGCATTTT
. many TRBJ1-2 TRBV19 CATRVGADTYGYTF TGTGCCACTAGGGTCGGAGCCGACACCTATGGCTACACCTTC
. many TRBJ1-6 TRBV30 CARTEGNSPLHF TGTGCTCGGACCGAGGGGAATTCACCCCTCCACTTT
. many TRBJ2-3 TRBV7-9 CASSRTLNTQYF TGTGCCAGCAGCCGTACTCTTAATACGCAGTATTTT
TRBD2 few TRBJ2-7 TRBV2 CASGWREGLEQYF TGTGCCAGCGGTTGGCGGGAGGGCCTGGAGCAGTACTTC
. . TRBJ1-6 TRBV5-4 CASSLGGGDNSPLHF TGTGCCAGCAGCTTGGGTGGAGGGGATAATTCACCCCTCCACTTC
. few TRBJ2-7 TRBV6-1 CASSESGGDSSYEQYF TGTGCCAGCAGTGAATCTGGCGGGGACAGCTCCTACGAGCAGTACTTC
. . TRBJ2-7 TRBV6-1 CASSELGDLYEQYF TGTGCCAGCAGTGAACTTGGGGATCTCTACGAGCAGTACTTC
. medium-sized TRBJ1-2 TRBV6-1 CASSKTRANYGYTF TGTGCCAGCAGTAAAACTAGGGCTAACTATGGCTACACCTTC
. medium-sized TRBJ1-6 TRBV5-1 CASSARPGDNSPLHF TGCGCCAGCAGCGCGAGGCCGGGCGACAATTCACCCCTCCACTTT
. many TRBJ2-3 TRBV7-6 CASSLTGLGTDTQYF TGTGCCAGCAGCTTGACAGGTCTAGGCACAGATACGCAGTATTTT
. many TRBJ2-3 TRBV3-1 CASSPRGSGHPSTDTQYF TGTGCCAGCAGCCCAAGGGGTTCGGGACACCCGAGCACAGATACGCAGTATTTT
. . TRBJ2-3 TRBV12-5 CASGTQMYTQYF TGTGCTAGTGGTACCCAGATGTATACGCAGTATTTT